The entry that follows covers one T cell receptor beta chain sequence. Its antigen is as yet unknown. Clones were sequenced by immunoSEQ multiplex PCR, and TCRdb holds only the in-frame ones, with some missing. The profile shows about 1.1 million clones, around 82% of them singletons. The CD4+ fraction was divided into a CD45RA+ naive subset and a CD45RA-negative memory subset. This sample is part of a study of shared clonotypes between healthy human individuals. Findings and caveats of the study: All-four-donor shared clonotypes had higher generation probabilities than non-shared clonotypes did.

The germline V and J ends were trimmed by 5 bases and 0 bases, with 21 bases remaining between them. CDR1 SGHRS and CDR2 YFSETQ come from the germline V gene. The CDR3 loop spans 18 amino acids. What was sequenced was memory CD4+ T cells from PBMCs. As for subset: CD45RA-negative fraction. The receptor was derived from a man aged 18 to 30 in good health. Some clones in this sample may be carry-over from other donors' samples. The gene calls are TRBV5-1 and TRBJ2-1, with D possibly matching TRBD2 (6 bases). CDR3 region: CASSRGIREDGSYNEQFF. In DNA, the CDR3 is TGCGCCAGCAGTCGGGGCATTAGGGAGGACGGCTCCTACAATGAGCAGTTCTTC.